This TCR beta chain originates from a study of T-cell reconstitution after alpha-beta-depleted transplantation in children. General study results and limits: In some patients, recipient T cells and intrathymic progenitors surviving conditioning explained high day-60 diversity. About two months after transplant, alpha-beta T cells reportedly came from several hundred expanded graft clones.

This clonotype was counted only a few times. Its antigen is undetermined. The library targeted TCRbeta and was prepared with unique molecular identifiers. Each CDR3 protein gets one entry after TCRdb re-called the PCR reads with MiXCR. The repertoire holds 250,000 to 400,000 distinct CDR3 sequences, with approximately 23% as singletons. The source of this sequence is a male patient between 5 and 17 years old who had a stem cell transplant for acute lymphoblastic leukemia, so the T cells may come from the graft donor. The sequenced sample was PBMCs, mostly from graft donor cells, obtained 180 days after TCRalphabeta/CD19-depleted stem cell transplant.

CDR3 in amino acids: CASSQGIAYEQYF. CDR3 nucleotide sequence: TGTGCCAGCAGCCAAGGAATAGCCTACGAGCAGTACTTC. V and J are TRBV3-1 and TRBJ2-7; D gene uncertain. This CDR3 is 13 amino acids long. The germline V and J ends were trimmed by 1 base and 2 bases, with 6 bases remaining between them. Germline values: CDR1 LGHDT, CDR2 YNNKEL (reference sequence).